This TCR beta chain was identified in a study of blood T cell repertoires in COVID-19. V lost 5 bases and J 6 bases, leaving 11 bases between the germline ends. Germline V gene data show CDR1 as MNHEY and CDR2 as SVGAGI. This CDR3 contains 13 residues. TCRdb's table, derived via immunoSEQ multiplex PCR, lists solely in-frame clones and lacks some. This sample carries hundreds of thousands of clones, roughly 91% of them seen once, and the ten largest clones take just under 1%. Sequencing was carried out using peripheral blood. This chain joins TRBV6-5 and TRBJ1-3; D is undetermined. The sequence was collected from a middle-aged woman who had recovered from COVID-19. Here the CDR3 reads CASSRPGENTIYF. For the CDR3, the DNA is TGTGCCAGCAGTCGCCCGGGAGAAAACACCATATATTTT.